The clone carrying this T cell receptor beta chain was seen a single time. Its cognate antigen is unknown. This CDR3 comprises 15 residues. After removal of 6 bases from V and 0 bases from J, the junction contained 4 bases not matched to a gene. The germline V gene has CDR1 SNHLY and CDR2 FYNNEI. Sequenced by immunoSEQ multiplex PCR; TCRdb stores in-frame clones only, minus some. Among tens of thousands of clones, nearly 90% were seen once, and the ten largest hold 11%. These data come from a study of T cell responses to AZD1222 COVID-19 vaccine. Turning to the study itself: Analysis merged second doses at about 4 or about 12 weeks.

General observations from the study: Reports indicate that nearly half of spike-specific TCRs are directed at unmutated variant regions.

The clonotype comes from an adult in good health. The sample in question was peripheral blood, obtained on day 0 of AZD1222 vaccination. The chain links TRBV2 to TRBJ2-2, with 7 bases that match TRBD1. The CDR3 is CASRTGTANTGELFF. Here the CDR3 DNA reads TGTGCCAGCAGAACCGGGACAGCGAACACCGGGGAGCTGTTTTTT.